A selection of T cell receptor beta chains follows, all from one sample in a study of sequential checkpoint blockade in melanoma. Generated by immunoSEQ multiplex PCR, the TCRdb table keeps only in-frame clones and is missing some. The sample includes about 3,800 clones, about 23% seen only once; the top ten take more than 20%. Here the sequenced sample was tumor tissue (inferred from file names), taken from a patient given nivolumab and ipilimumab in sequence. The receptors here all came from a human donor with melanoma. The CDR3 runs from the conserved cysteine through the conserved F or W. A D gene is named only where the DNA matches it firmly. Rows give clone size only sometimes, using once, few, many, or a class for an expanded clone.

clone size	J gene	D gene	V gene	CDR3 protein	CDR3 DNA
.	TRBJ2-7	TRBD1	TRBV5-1	CASSLAGDRAYEQYF	TGCGCCAGCAGCTTGGCCGGGGACAGGGCCTACGAGCAGTACTTC
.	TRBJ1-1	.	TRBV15	CATSRDVAGQGTEAFF	TGTGCCACCAGCAGAGACGTGGCTGGCCAGGGCACTGAAGCTTTCTTT
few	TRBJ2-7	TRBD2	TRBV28	CASSLTSGRSYEQYF	TGTGCCAGCAGTCTGACTAGCGGGAGATCCTACGAGCAGTACTTC
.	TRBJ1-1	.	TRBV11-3	CASSLGPMNTEAFF	TGTGCCAGCAGCTTAGGACCGATGAACACTGAAGCTTTCTTT
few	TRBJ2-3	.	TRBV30	CGGKVADTQYF	TGTGGCGGGAAAGTTGCAGATACGCAGTATTTT
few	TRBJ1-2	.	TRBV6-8	CASSKSGTASYYGYTF	TGTGCCAGCAGTAAATCCGGGACTGCCTCCTACTATGGCTACACCTTC
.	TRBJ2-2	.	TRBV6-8	CASSYPNTGELFF	TGTGCCAGCAGTTACCCAAACACCGGGGAGCTGTTTTTT
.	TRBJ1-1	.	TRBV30	CAWVRPQRAFF	TGTGCCTGGGTCAGACCCCAACGGGCTTTCTTT
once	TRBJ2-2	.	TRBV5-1	CASRERGSAGELFF	TGCGCCAGCAGGGAAAGGGGATCGGCCGGGGAGCTGTTTTTT
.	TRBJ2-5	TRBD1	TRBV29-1	CSVVGTGGKETQYF	TGCAGCGTTGTAGGGACAGGGGGCAAAGAGACCCAGTACTTC
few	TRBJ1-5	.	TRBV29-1	CSVQSFSNQPQHF	TGCAGCGTTCAGAGTTTTAGCAATCAGCCCCAGCATTTT
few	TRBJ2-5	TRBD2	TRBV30	CARRTSGEETQYF	TGTGCCAGACGGACTAGCGGGGAAGAGACCCAGTACTTC
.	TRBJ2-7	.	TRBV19	CASSRFFDRVGGTYEQYF	TGTGCCAGTAGTCGCTTCTTTGACAGGGTTGGCGGGACCTACGAGCAGTACTTC
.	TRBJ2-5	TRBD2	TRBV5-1	CASSTGLAGGVETQYF	TGCGCCAGCAGCACGGGACTAGCGGGAGGAGTGGAGACCCAGTACTTC
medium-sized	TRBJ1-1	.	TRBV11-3	CASSFDPGGTEAFF	TGTGCCAGCAGCTTTGATCCTGGAGGAACTGAAGCTTTCTTT
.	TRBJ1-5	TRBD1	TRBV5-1	CASSLNGDRRTPQHF	TGCGCCAGCAGCTTGAACGGGGACAGGCGCACGCCCCAGCATTTT
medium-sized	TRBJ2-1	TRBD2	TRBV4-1	CASSRGGRAGGEQFF	TGCGCCAGCAGCCGAGGCGGGAGGGCCGGGGGTGAGCAGTTCTTC
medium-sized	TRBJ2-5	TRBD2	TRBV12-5	CASGLGLAGPQETQYF	TGTGCTAGTGGTTTGGGTCTAGCGGGACCCCAAGAGACCCAGTACTTC
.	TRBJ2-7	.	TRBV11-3	CASSLEGSAYEQYF	TGTGCCAGCAGCTTAGAGGGATCAGCCTACGAGCAGTACTTC
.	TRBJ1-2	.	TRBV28	CASTPSGTGNYGYTF	TGTGCCAGCACCCCCTCGGGGACGGGAAACTATGGCTACACCTTC